These T cell receptor beta chains were read from a single sample in a study of T cells in Graves' hyperthyroidism and ophthalmopathy. TCRdb used MiXCR to reprocess the multiplex PCR reads, holding one entry per CDR3 protein. This table has 300,000 to 450,000 distinct CDR3 sequences, approximately 13% appearing once. Sequencing input: blood. The receptors stem from a woman under 30 with Graves' hyperthyroidism. CDR3s include the opening cysteine and the closing phenylalanine or tryptophan. The D gene is left open where the match is weak. Size is stated for part of the rows, as once, few or many counts, or as a class when the clone is expanded.

few | TRBJ1-1 | - | TRBV5-1 | CASSPVPGIEAFF | TGCGCCAGCAGCCCGGTACCGGGGATTGAAGCTTTCTTT
few | TRBJ2-1 | - | TRBV11-2 | CASTHNRGWPHNEQFF | TGTGCCAGCACCCATAACCGGGGGTGGCCCCACAACGAGCAGTTCTTC
few | TRBJ2-4 | TRBD1 | TRBV28 | CASSRDRGWGKNIQYF | TGTGCCAGCAGCCGGGACAGGGGGTGGGGCAAAAACATTCAGTACTTC
- | TRBJ1-1 | - | TRBV5-1 | CASSLGPGPNTEAFF | TGCGCCAGCAGCTTGGGCCCAGGGCCAAACACTGAAGCTTTCTTT
many | TRBJ1-2 | TRBD1 | TRBV5-1 | CASSLVAGVGTGYGYTF | TGCGCCAGCAGCTTGGTTGCGGGTGTCGGGACAGGGTATGGCTACACCTTC
- | TRBJ2-1 | - | TRBV3-1 | CASSQETGPLYNKQFF | TGTGCCAGCAGCCAAGAGACGGGCCCCCTCTACAATAAGCAGTTCTTC
many | TRBJ1-1 | - | TRBV6-1 | CASSLQFGYTEAFF | TGTGCCAGCAGCTTACAGTTCGGGTACACTGAAGCTTTCTTT
many | TRBJ2-7 | TRBD1 | TRBV7-3 | CASSLAGEGGIEQYF | TGTGCCAGCAGCTTGGCCGGTGAAGGGGGCATCGAGCAGTACTTC
- | TRBJ2-1 | - | TRBV19 | CASRPTGDFYNEQFF | TGTGCCAGTAGACCAACAGGGGACTTCTACAATGAGCAGTTCTTC
few | TRBJ1-2 | TRBD1 | TRBV5-6 | CASSQDFILGTGVAGYTF | TGCGCCAGCAGCCAAGATTTCATTCTCGGGACAGGGGTGGCTGGCTACACCTTC
many | TRBJ2-5 | TRBD2 | TRBV9 | CASSRREGTETQYF | TGTGCCAGCAGCCGTAGGGAGGGAACCGAGACCCAGTACTTC
many | TRBJ2-3 | TRBD2 | TRBV5-6 | CASSLADWTSGSWTDTQYF | TGTGCCAGCAGCTTGGCCGATTGGACTAGCGGGAGTTGGACAGATACGCAGTATTTT
many | TRBJ2-3 | - | TRBV7-2 | CASSLDIRGWITDTQYF | TGTGCCAGCAGCTTAGATATCAGGGGCTGGATCACAGATACGCAGTATTTT
many | TRBJ2-1 | TRBD2 | TRBV5-1 | CASSLEASGSFYEQFF | TGCGCCAGCAGCTTGGAGGCTAGCGGGAGTTTCTATGAGCAGTTCTTC
many | TRBJ2-1 | - | TRBV29-1 | CSVEDQSYLSYNEQFF | TGCAGCGTTGAAGATCAATCTTACCTCTCCTACAATGAGCAGTTCTTC
- | TRBJ2-7 | TRBD2 | TRBV4-2 | CASSQESLSGGLYEQYF | TGTGCCAGCAGCCAAGAAAGCCTGAGCGGGGGTCTTTACGAGCAGTACTTC
many | TRBJ2-7 | - | TRBV20-1 | CSARDLRGAYEQYF | TGCAGTGCTAGAGATTTAAGGGGTGCCTACGAGCAGTACTTC
many | TRBJ1-2 | - | TRBV3-1 | CASSHGQPYGYTF | TGTGCCAGCAGCCATGGACAGCCGTATGGCTACACCTTC
many | TRBJ2-2 | - | TRBV7-9 | CASSPVPRELFF | TGTGCCAGCAGTCCCGTCCCCCGGGAGCTGTTTTTT
few | TRBJ1-5 | - | TRBV19 | CASSQVRRNQPQHF | TGTGCCAGTAGTCAAGTACGGAGGAATCAGCCCCAGCATTTT
many | TRBJ1-6 | TRBD1 | TRBV2 | CASSPTGNRQSPLHF | TGTGCCAGCAGTCCGACAGGGAACCGCCAATCACCCCTCCACTTT
many | TRBJ2-1 | - | TRBV14 | CASSRGSFVEQFF | TGTGCCAGCAGCCGTGGATCATTCGTTGAGCAGTTCTTC